This is a list of T cell receptor beta chains from one sample in a study of cytomegalovirus exposure and HLA in healthy donors. Sequencing was performed with immunoSEQ multiplex PCR; in TCRdb, only in-frame clones are kept and a portion is missing. Here the sample spans 110,000 or so clones, around 74% being singletons. What was sequenced was PBMCs. These receptor sequences come from a middle-aged woman in good health and CMV-seropositive. CDR3s leave out the opening cysteine and the closing phenylalanine or tryptophan.

CDR3: ASSFRGQETQY
J: TRBJ2-5
V: TRBV27

CDR3: ASSLGQSETQY
J: TRBJ2-5
V: TRBV7-7

CDR3: ATSRVTNEKLF
J: TRBJ1-4
V: TRBV15

CDR3: ASSGQGARGEKLF
J: TRBJ1-4
V: TRBV25-1

CDR3: ASSLLGLKSYEQY
J: TRBJ2-7
V: TRBV28

CDR3: ASEGLTDTQY
J: TRBJ2-3
V: TRBV2

CDR3: ASSYGYGYT
J: TRBJ1-2
V: TRBV19

CDR3: ASSLWGRRKSSYEQY
J: TRBJ2-7
V: TRBV28

CDR3: ASSLGTPGKRLNQPQH
J: TRBJ1-5
V: TRBV28

CDR3: ASSQDRLRANEKLF
J: TRBJ1-4
V: TRBV4-1

CDR3: ASSPGQEGTEAF
J: TRBJ1-1
V: TRBV7-2

CDR3: ACSLVSGTYNEQF
J: TRBJ2-1
V: TRBV5-6

CDR3: ASSFSGISVEQY
J: TRBJ2-7
V: TRBV7-6

CDR3: ASSLGGDRDYGYT
J: TRBJ1-2
V: TRBV7-9

CDR3: ASSYRLAVQETQY
J: TRBJ2-5
V: TRBV11-2

CDR3: ASSPNQDDGEKLF
J: TRBJ1-4
V: TRBV6-5

CDR3: ASSPPNQETQY
J: TRBJ2-5
V: TRBV28